The 3 T cell receptor beta chains in this list originate from one sample, sequenced in a study of T cell repertoires in ileal Crohn's disease. Clones were sequenced by immunoSEQ multiplex PCR, and TCRdb holds only the in-frame ones, with some missing. The sample holds over a thousand clones, around 80% seen once. Sequencing used ileal tissue. These receptors all come from an adult with Crohn's disease.

V and J are TRBV4-3 and TRBJ1-1; 7 nucleotides line up with TRBD1. Germline assignment: CDR1 LGHNA and CDR2 YSLEER. The ends lost 0 bases at V and 5 bases at J; junction bases unmatched: 3. The CDR3 covers 14 residues. CDR3 nucleotides: TGCGCCAGCAGCCAAGACGCAGGGGGAACTGAAGCTTTCTTT. Amino acids: CASSQDAGGTEAFF.

The V gene is TRBV4-3, the J gene TRBJ2-1; 12 bases fit TRBD2. Trimming cost V 1 base and J 5 bases; bases outside gene matches: 6. Germline V gives CDR1 LGHNA, CDR2 YSLEER. The CDR3 loop spans 17 amino acids. CDR3 in DNA: TGCGCCAGCAGCCAAGTGGCTAGCGGGGGGGACCACAATGAGCAGTTCTTC. Translated: CASSQVASGGDHNEQFF.

This sequence joins TRBV5-3 and TRBJ1-3; TRBD1 agrees at 10 bases. TRBV5-3 is sorted into the ORF group, with uncertain function. CDR3 length: 21 residues. Unmatched junction bases numbered 19, after V lost 4 bases and J lost 0 bases. In DNA form, the CDR3 reads TGTGCCAGAAGCCTATACGCGGGGACAGGGGATCCACCCAACTCTGGAAACACCATATATTTT. Amino acids: CARSLYAGTGDPPNSGNTIYF.